This T cell receptor (beta chain) stems from a study of CD8 T cells in Susac syndrome. Blood CD8+ and CD4+ T cells underwent high-throughput TCR beta sequencing. Relapsing-remitting disease, either stable or active, was present in the treatment-naive patients who were the multiple sclerosis controls. Isolation of CD8+ and CD4+ T cells was performed negatively, whereas enrichment of TEMRA cells was done by FACS. The CDR3 length is 15 residues. Germline lookup yields CDR1 SGHTS and CDR2 YDEGEE. V gave up 4 bases and J gave up 2 bases, with 15 bases separating them. RNA, at roughly 0.5 to 1 ug, was reverse transcribed with random hexamers. Amplification of TCR beta CDR3 across 54 Vbeta and 13 Jbeta was performed with immunoSEQ multiplex PCR. MiXCR, run by TCRdb on the immunoSEQ multiplex PCR reads, gives a single entry per CDR3 protein. The sample records 400,000 to 550,000 distinct CDR3 sequences, around 85% being singletons.

Specimen: CD8+ T cells from PBMCs. This clonotype was obtained from a human donor with multiple sclerosis. V gene TRBV5-8 combines with J gene TRBJ2-5, with D maybe TRBD2 (5 bases). CDR3 loop: CASSETSSSQETQYF. For the CDR3, the DNA is TGTGCCAGCAGCGAAACTTCTAGCAGTCAAGAGACCCAGTACTTC.